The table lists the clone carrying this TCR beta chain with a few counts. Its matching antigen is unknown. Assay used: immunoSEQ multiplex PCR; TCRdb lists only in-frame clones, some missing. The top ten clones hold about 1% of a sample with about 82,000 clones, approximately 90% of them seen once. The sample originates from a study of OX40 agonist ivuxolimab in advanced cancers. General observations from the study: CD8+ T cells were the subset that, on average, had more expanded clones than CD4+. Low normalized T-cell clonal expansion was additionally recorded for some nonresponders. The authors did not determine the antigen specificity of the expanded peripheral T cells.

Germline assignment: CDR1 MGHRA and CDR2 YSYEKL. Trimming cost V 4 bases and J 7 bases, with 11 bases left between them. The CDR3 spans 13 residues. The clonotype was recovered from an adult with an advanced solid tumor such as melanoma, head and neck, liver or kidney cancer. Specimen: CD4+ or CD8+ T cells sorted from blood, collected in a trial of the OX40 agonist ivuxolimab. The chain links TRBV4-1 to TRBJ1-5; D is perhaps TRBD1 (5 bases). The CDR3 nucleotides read TGCGCCAGCAGCCTCGGGGGGGGGCAGCCCCAGCATTTT. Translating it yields CASSLGGGQPQHF.